This is a list of T cell receptor beta chains from one sample in a study of tissue T cells after allogeneic stem cell transplantation. Produced via immunoSEQ multiplex PCR; TCRdb's table is partial and in-frame only. The profile shows around 40,000 clones, roughly 89% of them singletons. Material: blood, obtained before transplantation. These receptor sequences come from a woman aged 35 to 70 who later had graft-versus-host disease after an allogeneic stem cell transplant. The CDR3 runs from the conserved cysteine through the conserved F or W. A D gene is named only where the DNA matches it firmly. Only part of the rows carry a size: once, few, many, or a class if the clone is expanded.

J,V,size,length,D,DNA,CDR3
TRBJ2-7,TRBV19,NA,14,NA,TGTGCCAGTACTACCTCCAGCGGTTCCGGCGAGCAGTACTTC,CASTTSSGSGEQYF
TRBJ1-5,TRBV19,once,14,NA,TGTGCCAGTAGTATCCCGTATAGCAATCAGCCCCAGCATTTT,CASSIPYSNQPQHF
TRBJ2-7,TRBV2,NA,14,TRBD2,TGTGCCAGCAGTGGGACTAGCGGTGCCTACGAGCAGTACTTC,CASSGTSGAYEQYF
TRBJ1-1,TRBV9,NA,13,NA,TGTGCCAGCGGTGAGGTCCCGTCCACTGAAGCTTTCTTT,CASGEVPSTEAFF
TRBJ2-1,TRBV19,NA,13,NA,TGTGCCAGTAGCGATGGCGTGGGGAATGAGCAGTTCTTC,CASSDGVGNEQFF
TRBJ2-7,TRBV10-3,once,15,TRBD2,TGTGCCATCAGTGAGAGGGGCGGGAGTGGTTACGAGCAGTACTTC,CAISERGGSGYEQYF
TRBJ1-5,TRBV30,NA,15,NA,TGTGCCTGGAGTGCGACATCTTATAGCAATCAGCCCCAGCATTTT,CAWSATSYSNQPQHF
TRBJ2-3,TRBV3-1/TRBV3-2,NA,17,NA,TGTGCCAGCAGCCACTCCGGGACGAAAACTAGCACAGATACGCAGTATTTT,CASSHSGTKTSTDTQYF
TRBJ2-2,TRBV18,NA,16,TRBD1,TGTGCCAGCTCACCGGCGCGGACAGGGGGGCCCGGGGAGCTGTTTTTT,CASSPARTGGPGELFF
TRBJ2-1,TRBV6-2/TRBV6-3,NA,14,NA,TGTGCCAGCAGTACCCCCAGAGCCCCCAATGAGCAGTTCTTC,CASSTPRAPNEQFF